This TCR beta chain was identified in a study of cytomegalovirus exposure and HLA in healthy donors. The overall study: Out of 150 million to 200 million T cells, an earlier analysis found roughly 110 million unique TCR beta sequences in total.

Note on this clone: Its antigen is not identified.

General study results and limits: Analyzed later, most CMV-associated TCR beta chains appeared HLA-restricted.

It was with 60 Vbeta and 13 Jbeta primers that the PCR ran. TCRdb's table, derived via immunoSEQ multiplex PCR, lists solely in-frame clones and lacks some. The sample includes about 69,000 clones, 60% to 75% of them seen just once. Those who donated were healthy bone marrow donors. The receptor's source is a male donor in good health and CMV-seropositive. The sample was PBMCs.

CDR3 region: CASSYRLLNTEAFF. The CDR3 DNA reads TGTGCCAGCAGCTACAGGTTATTGAACACTGAAGCTTTCTTT. This chain joins TRBV5-5 and TRBJ1-1; D possibly corresponds to TRBD1 (5 bases). The CDR3 covers 14 residues. Germline values: CDR1 SGHKS, CDR2 YYEKEE (reference sequence). V dropped 3 bases and J dropped 0 bases, with 9 bases sitting between them.